Following are 21 T cell receptor beta chains from one sample sequenced in a study of blood T cell repertoires in COVID-19. This table comes from immunoSEQ multiplex PCR, and its TCRdb copy is limited to in-frame clones, with some not included. The table shows about 21,000 clones, with around 86% occurring only once. The source material was peripheral blood. The receptor source for this set is a man aged 70 or older with acute or convalescent COVID-19.

The chain employs TRBV4-2 and TRBJ2-3; TRBD1 is a possible D gene (6 bases). CDR1 is LGHNA, CDR2 YNFKEQ, per germline. Between the trimmed V and J ends, which lost 7 bases and 2 bases, there was a span of 13 bases. CDR3 size: 14 residues. CDR3 in DNA: TGTGCCAGCACTCGACAGGCAACCACAGATACGCAGTATTTT. It codes for CASTRQATTDTQYF.

This clone was recorded only once. The rearrangement joins TRBV7-2 to TRBJ2-3, with TRBD2 identical over 15 bases. CDR1 is SGHTA, CDR2 FQGNSA, per germline. V lost 4 bases, J lost 0 bases, and 2 bases stayed unmatched. The CDR3 covers 17 residues. As DNA, the CDR3 is TGTGCCAGCAGCTCCGGGACTAGCGGGGGGAGCACAGATACGCAGTATTTT. It translates to CASSSGTSGGSTDTQYF. Full variable domain (missing parts from reference TRBV7-2 and TRBJ2-3): GAGVSQSPSNKVTEKGKDVELRCDPISGHTALYWYRQSLGQGLEFLIYFQGNSAPDKSGLPSDRFSAERTGGSVSTLTIQRTQQEDSAVYLCASSSGTSGGSTDTQYFGPGTRLTVL.

This clone is a singleton in its sample. The chain combines TRBV7-2 with TRBJ2-5; tentative D call: TRBD2 (7 bases). The CDR3 contains 13 residues. Germline assignment: CDR1 SGHTA and CDR2 FQGNSA. V was shortened by 5 bases and J by 1 base, with 8 bases between the two germline ends. The CDR3 spells CASSRGGQETQYF. For the CDR3, the DNA is TGTGCCAGCAGCAGGGGGGGCCAAGAGACCCAGTACTTC.

The chain joins TRBV10-3 to TRBJ1-2; 8 positions match TRBD1. V gave up 7 bases and J gave up 8 bases; unmatched junction bases: 6. CDR3 length equals 12 residues. The germline V gene has CDR1 ENHRY and CDR2 SYGVKD. The CDR3 sequence: CAITRDRGGYTF. CDR3 nucleotides: TGTGCCATCACCCGAGACAGGGGAGGCTACACCTTC.

The rearrangement uses TRBV5-6 and TRBJ2-3; 11 bases are a match to TRBD1. The CDR3 length is 17 residues. Germline lookup yields CDR1 SGHDT and CDR2 YYEEEE. Trimming at V came to 4 bases and at J to 6 bases, leaving 13 bases not matched to a gene. The CDR3 nucleotides are TGTGCCAGCAGCCCAATAGACGGACAGGGGGCAACGGATACGCAGTATTTT. It is translated as CASSPIDGQGATDTQYF.

This clone showed up just once. V gene TRBV5-1 combines with J gene TRBJ2-5; 10 bases are shared with TRBD2. In germline, CDR1 is SGHRS, CDR2 YFSETQ. Unmatched junction bases numbered 9, after V lost 6 bases and J lost 1 base. This CDR3 comprises 16 residues. Written as DNA, the CDR3 is TGCGCCAGCACCCCGACTAGCGGGCCCCTCCAAGAGACCCAGTACTTC. Translated, it gives CASTPTSGPLQETQYF.

The rearrangement uses TRBV28 and TRBJ2-2; D gene ambiguous. CDR3 length equals 13 residues. The ends were cut back, 2 bases at V and 2 bases at J, with 3 bases in the middle. Germline V CDR1 and CDR2: MDHEN, SYDVKM. CDR3 in amino acids: CASSLRNTGELFF. The CDR3 DNA reads as TGTGCCAGCAGTTTACGTAACACCGGGGAGCTGTTTTTT.

The V gene is TRBV9, the J gene TRBJ2-3; D is ambiguous. CDR3 length: 15 residues. Trimming pared 0 bases from V and 0 bases from J, leaving 8 bases between. Germline lookup yields CDR1 SGDLS and CDR2 YYNGEE. The CDR3 region has the DNA TGTGCCAGCAGCGTAGCGGTCCCTAGCACAGATACGCAGTATTTT. This codes for CASSVAVPSTDTQYF. Full variable domain (missing parts from reference TRBV9 and TRBJ2-3): DSGVTQTPKHLITATGQRVTLRCSPRSGDLSVYWYQQSLDQGLQFLIQYYNGEERAKGNILERFSAQQFPDLHSELNLSSLELGDSALYFCASSVAVPSTDTQYFGPGTRLTVL.

The rearrangement links TRBV4-2 to TRBJ2-1; TRBD2 matches at 11 bases. CDR1 and CDR2 (germline): LGHNA, YNFKEQ. Losses at the gene ends were 1 base for V and 8 bases for J; bases not matched to a gene: 4. This CDR3 region has 15 residues. In nucleotides, the CDR3 is TGTGCCAGCAGCCAAGTAGCGGGAGGGTTCGATGAGCAGTTCTTC. Its protein product is CASSQVAGGFDEQFF.

The chain is built from TRBV6-6 and TRBJ2-4, with 8 bases fitting TRBD2. Losses at the gene ends were 10 bases for V and 8 bases for J; bases not matched to a gene: 10. Germline assignment: CDR1 MNHNY and CDR2 SVGAGI (reference sequence). The length of the CDR3 is 13 residues. The CDR3 is CATEAGDGDIQYF. CDR3 coding DNA: TGTGCCACCGAAGCGGGAGACGGGGACATTCAGTACTTC.

The chain joins TRBV19 to TRBJ1-5, with D possibly TRBD1 on 6 matching bases. The germline V gene has CDR1 LNHDA and CDR2 SQIVND (reference sequence). CDR3 length equals 19 residues. Trimming left V 2 bases short and J 0 bases short, with 20 bases between. CDR3 protein: CASSIPTGFTLNSNQPQHF. CDR3 sequence (DNA): TGTGCCAGTAGTATACCGACAGGTTTTACTCTAAATAGCAATCAGCCCCAGCATTTT.

The V call is TRBV18, the J call TRBJ2-3, with D hard to call. The CDR3 spans 14 residues. Germline CDR1 and CDR2: KGHSH and LQKENI. V shed 3 bases and J shed 0 bases, with 7 bases lying between them. CDR3 sequence (DNA): TGTGCCAGCTCACCTATACAGAGCACAGATACGCAGTATTTT. Residues: CASSPIQSTDTQYF.

J is TRBJ1-2 and V is TRBV7-8; the D is unclear. CDR3 length: 13 residues. Trimming removed 3 bases at V and 8 bases at J, with 13 bases between. Germline CDR1 and CDR2: SGHVS and FQNEAQ. The chain's CDR3 is CASSFEGRSGYTF. DNA of the CDR3: TGTGCCAGCAGCTTCGAGGGCAGGAGCGGCTACACCTTC.

The DNA for the CDR3 is TGTGCCAGCAAAGGAGCAAGGAACTATGGCTACACCTTC. Translated, it gives CASKGARNYGYTF. This chain joins TRBV2 and TRBJ1-2; D unresolved. V was cut by 7 bases and J by 2 bases, with 11 bases left in between. This CDR3 is built from 13 residues. Germline V gene lookup returns CDR1 SNHLY and CDR2 FYNNEI.

The table lists this clone with a few counts. The chain joins TRBV27 to TRBJ2-1, with 10 bases lining up with TRBD2. The germline V gene has CDR1 MNHEY and CDR2 SMNVEV (reference sequence). This CDR3 has 13 residues. The V gene end was trimmed by 8 bases and the J gene end by 4 bases; junction bases not matched to a gene: 2. This CDR3 reads CASWTSGYNEQFF. The CDR3 region has the DNA TGTGCCAGCTGGACTAGCGGATACAATGAGCAGTTCTTC.

The V and J genes are TRBV7-9 and TRBJ2-3; TRBD2 agrees at 13 bases. V shed 6 bases, J shed 5 bases, and the junction held 8 bases outside the gene matches. CDR1 is SEHNR and CDR2 is FQNEAQ in the germline V gene (reference sequence). The CDR3 covers 16 residues. This CDR3 reads CASRKLAGGPEDTQYF. CDR3 coding DNA: TGTGCCAGCAGGAAACTAGCGGGAGGGCCAGAAGATACGCAGTATTTT.

This chain joins TRBV4-2 and TRBJ2-1; TRBD1 might be the D (6 bases). CDR3 size: 14 residues. V was pared by 0 bases and J by 7 bases, with 10 bases between. Germline CDR1 LGHNA, CDR2 YNFKEQ. The CDR3 region has the DNA TGTGCCAGCAGCCAAGACCAGGGGTGGAATGAGCAGTTCTTC. Its translation: CASSQDQGWNEQFF.

V and J are TRBV7-8 and TRBJ2-1; D perhaps matches TRBD1 (7 bases). V was trimmed by 5 bases and J by 7 bases, leaving 21 bases between them. Germline V lookup: CDR1 SGHVS, CDR2 FQNEAQ. This CDR3 contains 16 residues. The CDR3 here is CASSLGGGTVTNEQFF. The CDR3 DNA is TGTGCCAGCAGCCTAGGAGGGGGGACAGTTACGAATGAGCAGTTCTTC.

This chain links TRBV11-2 with TRBJ1-2; 7 nucleotides align to TRBD1. J gave up 1 base and V 5 bases, and 16 bases lay outside the gene matches. Per germline, CDR1 SGHAT and CDR2 FQNNGV. This CDR3 has 18 amino acids. The CDR3 coding sequence is TGTGCCAGCAGCCCAACTAACCCCGGACAGGAAAGTAACTATGGCTACACCTTC. Protein: CASSPTNPGQESNYGYTF.

The chain links TRBV7-3 to TRBJ2-7; TRBD1 is a possible D gene (7 bases). The CDR3 covers 19 residues. Germline CDR1 reads SGHTA; CDR2 reads FQGTGA. V was pared by 5 bases and J by 0 bases, with 26 bases between. This chain's CDR3 is CASSPGGMRGGQSSYEQYF. The CDR3 nucleotides are TGTGCCAGCAGCCCAGGGGGGATGCGAGGCGGTCAAAGCTCCTACGAGCAGTACTTC. Full variable domain (rest looked up from reference TRBV7-3 and TRBJ2-7): GAGVSQTPSNKVTEKGKYVELRCDPISGHTALYWYRQSLGQGPEFLIYFQGTGAADDSGLPNDRFFAVRPEGSVSTLKIQRTERGDSAVYLCASSPGGMRGGQSSYEQYFGPGTRLTVT.

The rearrangement joins TRBV12-3 or TRBV12-4 to TRBJ1-2, with D unresolved. The V gene lost 3 bases and the J gene lost 3 bases, with 5 bases spanning the gap. CDR3 size: 12 residues. The CDR3 is CASSFQDYGYTF. The DNA of the CDR3 is TGTGCCAGCAGTTTCCAGGACTATGGCTACACCTTC.